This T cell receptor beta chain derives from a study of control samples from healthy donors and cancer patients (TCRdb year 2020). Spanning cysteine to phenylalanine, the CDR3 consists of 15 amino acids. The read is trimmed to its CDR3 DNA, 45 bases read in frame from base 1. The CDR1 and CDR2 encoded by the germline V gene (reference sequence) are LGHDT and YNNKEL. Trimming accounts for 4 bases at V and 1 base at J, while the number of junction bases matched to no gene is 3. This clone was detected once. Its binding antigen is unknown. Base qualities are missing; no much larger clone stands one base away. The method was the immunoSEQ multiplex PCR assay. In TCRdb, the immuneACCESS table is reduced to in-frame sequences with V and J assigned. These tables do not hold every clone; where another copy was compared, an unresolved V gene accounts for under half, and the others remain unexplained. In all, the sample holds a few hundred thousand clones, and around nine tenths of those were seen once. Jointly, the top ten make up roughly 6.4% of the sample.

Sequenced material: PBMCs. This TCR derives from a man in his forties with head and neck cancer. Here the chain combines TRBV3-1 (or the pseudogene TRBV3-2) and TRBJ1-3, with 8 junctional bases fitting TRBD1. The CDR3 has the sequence CASSPDRVSGNTIYF. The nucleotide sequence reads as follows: TGTGCCAGCAGCCCGGACAGGGTGTCTGGAAACACCATATATTTT.